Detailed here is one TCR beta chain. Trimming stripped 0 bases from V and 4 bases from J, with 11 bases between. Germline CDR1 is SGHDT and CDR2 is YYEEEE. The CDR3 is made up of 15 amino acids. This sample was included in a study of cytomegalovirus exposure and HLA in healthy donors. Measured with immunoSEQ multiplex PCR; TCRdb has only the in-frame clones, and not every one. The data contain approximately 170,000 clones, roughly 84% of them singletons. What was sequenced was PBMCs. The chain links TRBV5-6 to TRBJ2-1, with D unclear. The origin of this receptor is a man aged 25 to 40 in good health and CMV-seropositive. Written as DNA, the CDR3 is TGTGCCAGCAGCTTGGGGCCGTTTATTTACAATGAGCAGTTCTTC. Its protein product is CASSLGPFIYNEQFF.